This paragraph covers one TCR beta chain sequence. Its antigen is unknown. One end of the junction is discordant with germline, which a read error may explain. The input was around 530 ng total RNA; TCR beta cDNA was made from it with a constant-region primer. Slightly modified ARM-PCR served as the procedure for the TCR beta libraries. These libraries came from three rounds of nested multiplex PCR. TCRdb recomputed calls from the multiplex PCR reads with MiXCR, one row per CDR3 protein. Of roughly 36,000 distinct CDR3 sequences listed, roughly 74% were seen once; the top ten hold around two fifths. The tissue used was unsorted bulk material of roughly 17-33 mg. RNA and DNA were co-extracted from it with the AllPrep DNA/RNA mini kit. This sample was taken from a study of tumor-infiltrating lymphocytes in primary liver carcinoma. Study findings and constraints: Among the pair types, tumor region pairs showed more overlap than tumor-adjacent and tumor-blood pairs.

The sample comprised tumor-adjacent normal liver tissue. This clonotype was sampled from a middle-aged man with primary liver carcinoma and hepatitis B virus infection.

The CDR3 reads CASSPEWRFYGQHF. CDR3 nucleotide sequence: TGTGCCAGCAGCCCTGAATGGCGATTCTACGGGCAGCACTTC. This chain links TRBV11-1 with TRBJ2-7; D is uncertain. Per germline, CDR1 SGHAT and CDR2 FQDESV (reference sequence). There are 14 residues in the CDR3.